This TCR beta chain was recorded in a study of regulatory T cells in long-lasting Graves disease. Time point: newly diagnosed GD, antithyroid drugs for less than 3 months. RNA isolated from PBMCs was used to make the TCR library. Investigators report Graves' disease was diagnosed under American Thyroid Association guidelines. This CDR3 has 14 residues. CDR1 and CDR2 from the germline V gene are SGDLS and YYNGEE. Deletions cut 3 bases from V and 2 bases from J, with 8 bases between. Combining iRepertoire HTBI primers with Arm-PCR of CDR3 regions, the authors built TCR beta libraries. TCRdb independently ran MiXCR on the multiplex PCR reads; one entry per CDR3 protein. The data hold approximately 540,000 distinct CDR3 sequences, with about 12% observed a single time. This sample was shared with a second study, whose subject was T cells in Graves' hyperthyroidism and ophthalmopathy. That work states: A lack of ophthalmopathy progression within 18 months defined stable Graves' hyperthyroidism.

The sequences come from peripheral blood mononuclear cells (PBMCs), collected at new diagnosis, from a patient treated with antithyroid drugs. The genes are TRBV9 and TRBJ2-2; D is perhaps TRBD2 (5 bases). This receptor was obtained from a young woman with Graves disease. The CDR3 nucleotides read TGTGCCAGCAGCGCGAGCGGAAACACCGGGGAGCTGTTTTTT. Translated: CASSASGNTGELFF.